This T cell receptor (beta chain) was observed in a study of OX40 agonist ivuxolimab in advanced cancers. Regarding the study as a whole: The mean number of expanded clones was higher in CD8+ T cells than in CD4+.

The CDR3 extends over 17 amino acids. Germline assignment: CDR1 SGHRS and CDR2 YFSETQ. The V and J ends lost 1 base and 5 bases, in that order; junction bases with no gene match: 8. As for this clone: As yet, its antigen is unknown.

TCRdb's table, derived via immunoSEQ multiplex PCR, lists solely in-frame clones and lacks some. Of over 150,000 clones in the sample, 90% to 95% were seen once. The chain combines TRBV5-1 with TRBJ2-3; 12 bases match TRBD2. This receptor was obtained from an adult with an advanced solid tumor such as melanoma, head and neck, liver or kidney cancer. This specimen consisted of CD4+ or CD8+ T cells sorted from blood, obtained in a trial of the OX40 agonist ivuxolimab. The chain's CDR3 is CASSLNPSGGAGDTQYF. The CDR3 DNA follows: TGCGCCAGCAGCTTGAATCCTAGCGGGGGGGCAGGAGATACGCAGTATTTT.